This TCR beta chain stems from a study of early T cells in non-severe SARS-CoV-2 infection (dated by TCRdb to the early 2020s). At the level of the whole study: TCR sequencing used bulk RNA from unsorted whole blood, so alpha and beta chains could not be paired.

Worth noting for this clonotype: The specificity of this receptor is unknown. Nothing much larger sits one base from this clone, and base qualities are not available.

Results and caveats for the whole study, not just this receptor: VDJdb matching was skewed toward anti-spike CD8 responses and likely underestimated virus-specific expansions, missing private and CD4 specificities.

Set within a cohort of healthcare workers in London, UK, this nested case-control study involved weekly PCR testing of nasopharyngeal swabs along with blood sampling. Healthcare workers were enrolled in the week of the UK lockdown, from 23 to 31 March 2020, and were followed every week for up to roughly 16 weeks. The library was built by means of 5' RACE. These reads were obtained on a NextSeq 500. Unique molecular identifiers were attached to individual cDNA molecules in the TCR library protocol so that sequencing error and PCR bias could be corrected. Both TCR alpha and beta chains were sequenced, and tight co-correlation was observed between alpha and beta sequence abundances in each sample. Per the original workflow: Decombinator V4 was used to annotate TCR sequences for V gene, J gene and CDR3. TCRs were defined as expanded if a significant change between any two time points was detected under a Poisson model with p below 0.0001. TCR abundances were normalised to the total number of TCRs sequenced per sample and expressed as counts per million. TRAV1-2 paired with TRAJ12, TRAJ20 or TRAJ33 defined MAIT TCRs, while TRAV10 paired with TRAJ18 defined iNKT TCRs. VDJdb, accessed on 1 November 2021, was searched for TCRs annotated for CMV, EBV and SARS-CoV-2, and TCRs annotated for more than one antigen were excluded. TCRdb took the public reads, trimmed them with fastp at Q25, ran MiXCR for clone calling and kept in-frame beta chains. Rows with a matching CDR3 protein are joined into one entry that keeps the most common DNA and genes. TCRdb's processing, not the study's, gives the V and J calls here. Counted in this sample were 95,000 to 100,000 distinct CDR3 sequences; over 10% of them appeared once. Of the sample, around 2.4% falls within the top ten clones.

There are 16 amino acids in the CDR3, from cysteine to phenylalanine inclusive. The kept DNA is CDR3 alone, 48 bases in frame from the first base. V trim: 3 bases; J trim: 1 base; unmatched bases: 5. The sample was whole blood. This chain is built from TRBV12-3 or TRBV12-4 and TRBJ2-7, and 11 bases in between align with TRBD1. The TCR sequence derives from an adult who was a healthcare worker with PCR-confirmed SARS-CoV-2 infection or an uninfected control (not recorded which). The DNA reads TGTGCCAGCAGTTTGGGACAGGGGGTCTCATCCTACGAGCAGTACTTC. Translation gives CASSLGQGVSSYEQYF.